The 26 T cell receptor beta chains given below trace back to one sample, sequenced in a study of tumor-infiltrating lymphocytes in glioblastoma multiforme. Multiple V-beta primers and a C-beta primer amplified TCRB from RNA. MiXCR was run by TCRdb on the multiplex PCR reads, yielding one entry per CDR3 protein. The repertoire consists of about 8,400 distinct CDR3 sequences, with around 70% occurring once and the leading ten covering about half. Sample: brain tumor tissue. These receptors were obtained from a male donor with glioblastoma.

V gene TRBV11-2 combines with J gene TRBJ2-5; D gene unclear. Trimming took 7 bases from V and 1 from J, leaving 13 bases between them. The CDR3 sequence is 14 residues long. Per germline, CDR1 SGHAT and CDR2 FQNNGV. The CDR3 protein is CASTPTRGQETQYF. DNA of the CDR3: TGTGCCAGCACCCCGACCCGAGGCCAAGAGACCCAGTACTTC.

The chain couples TRBV20-1 to TRBJ2-5; TRBD2 agrees at 7 bases. The CDR3 consists of 19 residues. Germline V gives CDR1 DFQATT, CDR2 SNEGSKA (reference sequence). After removal of 1 base from V and 6 bases from J, the junction contained 23 bases not matched to a gene. This CDR3 reads CSARALLSGGGWGQKTQYF. The CDR3 nucleotides read TGCAGTGCTAGAGCGCTACTATCGGGAGGTGGATGGGGTCAAAAGACCCAGTACTTC.

The sample holds a few counts of this clonotype. This chain connects TRBV11-2 to TRBJ1-1; D perhaps matches TRBD1 (5 bases). The length of the CDR3 is 13 residues. Trimming removed 0 bases from V and 7 bases from J, with 9 bases in between. CDR1 is SGHAT, CDR2 FQNNGV, per germline. The CDR3, as DNA: TGTGCCAGCAGCTTAGATGGAGGGGTTGAAGCTTTCTTT. This sequence encodes CASSLDGGVEAFF.

This clonotype occurred once. Germline is not matched at one junction end, which may reflect a read error. This chain uses TRBV5-6 with TRBJ2-7; tentatively, D is TRBD2 (6 bases). Germline CDR1 SGHDT, CDR2 YYEEEE. The CDR3 spans 13 residues. The CDR3 protein is CASSLTSLNDQYF. For the CDR3, the DNA is TGTGCCAGCAGCCTGACTAGTCTCAACGATCAGTACTTC.

A remark on this clonotype: At one of its ends the junction is not consistent with the germline gene, which may arise from a read error. The genes are TRBV10-3 and TRBJ2-5; 8 nucleotides align to TRBD1. The CDR3 has 15 residues. Germline V gene sequence: CDR1 ENHRY, CDR2 SYGVKD. Written as DNA, the CDR3 is TGTGCCATCAGTGAGACAGGGGGAACGGGTGAGACTCAGTACTTC. This gives the protein CAISETGGTGETQYF.

As regards this clonotype: A clone one base away is much larger, so this may be a read error. The chain employs TRBV7-9 and TRBJ2-5; 7 nucleotides align to TRBD1. The V gene end was trimmed by 5 bases and the J gene end by 2 bases; junction bases not matched to a gene: 11. This CDR3 region has 16 residues. Germline values: CDR1 SEHNR, CDR2 FQNEAQ (reference sequence). As DNA, the CDR3 is TGTGCCAGCAGCACATCGGAACAGGGGCTTCAAGAGACCCAGTACTTC. It translates to CASSTSEQGLQETQYF.

This clonotype has a handful of counts. The final CDR3 position lacks the conserved phenylalanine or tryptophan, pointing to a likely read error. The chain joins TRBV5-1 to TRBJ2-3; D is ambiguous. The V gene lost 4 bases and the J gene lost 1 base, with 10 bases spanning the gap. The CDR3 is made up of 14 amino acids. CDR1 and CDR2 from the germline V gene are SGHRS and YFSETQ. The CDR3 spells CASSQDRRTDTQYY. CDR3 sequence (DNA): TGCGCCAGCAGCCAGGACCGACGCACAGATACGCAGTATTAT.

This chain uses TRBV29-1 with TRBJ2-3; D not resolved. Germline V gene data show CDR1 as SQVTM and CDR2 as ANQGSEA. V dropped 7 bases and J dropped 4 bases, with 6 bases sitting between them. The CDR3 contains 10 residues. CDR3 region: CSAGADTQYF. DNA of the CDR3: TGCAGCGCTGGAGCAGATACGCAGTATTTT.

The rearrangement joins TRBV29-1 to TRBJ2-3; the match to TRBD1 covers 10 bases. This CDR3 contains 14 residues. Germline trimming cut 6 bases from V and 3 bases from J; bases unmatched to any gene: 6. The germline V gene has CDR1 SQVTM and CDR2 ANQGSEA. The CDR3 sequence is CSVQGQGWTDTQYF. CDR3 nucleotide sequence: TGCAGCGTCCAGGGACAGGGGTGGACAGATACGCAGTATTTT.

The chain combines TRBV11-3 with TRBJ2-3; D not resolved. Between the trimmed V and J ends, which lost 6 bases and 6 bases, there was a span of 10 bases. Germline CDR1 reads SGHNT; CDR2 reads YENEEA. The CDR3 spans 12 residues. CDR3 in DNA: TGTGCCAGCAGTCCTAGAAGCGATACGCAGTATTTT. Translating it yields CASSPRSDTQYF. The full variable domain, its missing parts supplied by reference TRBV11-3 and TRBJ2-3, is EAGVVQSPRYKIIEKKQPVAFWCNPISGHNTLYWYLQNLGQGPELLIRYENEEAVDDSQLPKDRFSAERLKGVDSTLKIQPAELGDSAVYLCASSPRSDTQYFGPGTRLTVL.

Points on this clonotype: The junction departs from the called germline gene at one end, perhaps through a read error. This chain links TRBV4-2 with TRBJ2-1, with D maybe TRBD2 (5 bases). The CDR3 totals 17 residues. Germline V gene data show CDR1 as LGHNA and CDR2 as YNFKEQ. CDR3: CASSQESGLAAYNEQFF. CDR3 DNA sequence: TGTGCAAGCAGCCAAGAGAGTGGGCTAGCCGCCTACAATGAGCAGTTCTTC.

The rearrangement uses TRBV29-1 and TRBJ1-2; D is perhaps TRBD1 (5 bases). The germline V and J ends were trimmed by 4 bases and 7 bases, with 13 bases remaining between them. The length of the CDR3 is 12 residues. Germline assignment: CDR1 SQVTM and CDR2 ANQGSEA. The DNA for the CDR3 is TGCAGCGTTGGGGAGGTGGGGGTTGGCTACACCTTC. This gives the protein CSVGEVGVGYTF.

The chain employs TRBV11-2 and TRBJ2-5, with D hard to call. The CDR3 spans 16 residues. The V gene lost 4 bases and the J gene lost 2 bases, with 17 bases spanning the gap. Germline V CDR1 and CDR2: SGHAT, FQNNGV. CDR3 loop: CASSSVTASKQETQYF. The CDR3 DNA reads TGTGCCAGCAGCTCAGTTACGGCATCCAAACAAGAGACCCAGTACTTC.

Details on this clonotype: A junction end diverges from the germline sequence, so it may reflect a read error. The rearrangement uses TRBV11-2 and TRBJ2-2; 7 bases are a match to TRBD2. Germline V gene lookup returns CDR1 SGHAT and CDR2 FQNNGV. The CDR3 runs 20 residues. CDR3 nucleotides: TGTGCCAGCACCCCCTCATTCGGCCAATGGCTAGCGGTAAACACCCGGGAACTGTTTTTT. This encodes CASTPSFGQWLAVNTRELFF.

The rearrangement joins TRBV20-1 to TRBJ2-1; 9 bases match TRBD2. V lost 2 bases to trimming and J lost 8 bases; unmatched junction nucleotides: 7. The CDR3 is 14 residues long. Germline lookup yields CDR1 DFQATT and CDR2 SNEGSKA (reference sequence). CDR3 sequence: CSARSNSGRDEQFF. Here the CDR3 DNA reads TGCAGTGCTAGATCGAATAGCGGGAGAGATGAGCAGTTCTTC.

This clonotype was detected a few times. V gene TRBV6-2 or TRBV6-3 combines with J gene TRBJ2-5, with 8 bases identical to TRBD2. Germline V lookup: CDR1 MNHEY, CDR2 SVGEGT. The CDR3 runs 18 residues. The V and J ends lost 5 bases and 2 bases, in that order; junction bases with no gene match: 16. The chain's CDR3 is CASSQRTCGRTEQETQYF. The CDR3 region has the DNA TGTGCCAGCAGTCAGAGGACTTGCGGGAGGACCGAGCAAGAGACCCAGTACTTC.

This clonotype has ten or more counts. The rearrangement links TRBV30 to TRBJ1-6; no firm D call. Germline V CDR1 and CDR2: GTSNPN, SVGIG (reference sequence). Trimming cost V 5 bases and J 4 bases, with 12 bases left between them. The CDR3 covers 14 residues. The CDR3 is CAWSRADYNSPLHF. The CDR3 nucleotides are TGTGCCTGGTCCCGGGCCGATTATAATTCACCCCTCCACTTT.

The J gene is TRBJ1-1, the V gene TRBV20-1; a weak D match, TRBD1 (5 bases). CDR1 and CDR2 from the germline V gene are DFQATT and SNEGSKA (reference sequence). The CDR3 runs to 15 residues. V dropped 4 bases and J dropped 10 bases, with 25 bases sitting between them. The CDR3 sequence: CSAIDGGGLGSGAFF. CDR3 DNA sequence: TGCAGTGCTATAGATGGGGGGGGACTTGGGTCTGGAGCTTTCTTT.

Regarding this clonotype: Because the CDR3's place on the DNA is in doubt, the DNA is left out and the CDR3 is given as listed by TCRdb. The chain has TRBV29-1 and TRBJ2-5; TRBD1 reflects the table's D call only, with no check against the DNA. Germline CDR1 reads SQVTM; CDR2 reads ANQGSEA. Counting both end residues, the CDR3 totals 12 amino acids. The CDR3 loop reads CSVRAGQETQYF.

The chain joins TRBV7-8 to TRBJ2-3; 7 nucleotides match TRBD2. Germline V gene data show CDR1 as SGHVS and CDR2 as FQNEAQ. J gave up 0 bases and V 4 bases, and 13 bases lay outside the gene matches. The CDR3 sequence is 18 residues long. CDR3 sequence: CASSSASGYTLSTDTQYF. CDR3 coding DNA: TGTGCCAGCAGCTCGGCTAGCGGCTACACTCTTAGCACAGATACGCAGTATTTT.

This clonotype was observed a handful of times. Since a much larger clone is just one base distant, this may be a read error. The chain recombines TRBV20-1 with TRBJ1-6; no clear D gene. The CDR3 length is 13 residues. V lost 3 bases and J 11 bases, leaving 14 bases between the germline ends. Germline values: CDR1 DFQATT, CDR2 SNEGSKA (reference sequence). CDR3 sequence: CSARVITDPPLHF. CDR3 sequence (DNA): TGCAGTGCTAGGGTAATCACGGATCCACCCCTCCACTTT.

This clonotype was recorded at least ten times. The V gene is TRBV21-1, the J gene TRBJ2-2; the D call of TRBD2 is as the table states it, not checked on the DNA. TRBV21-1 is labeled a pseudogene. The CDR3 covers 15 residues. The CDR3 DNA reads TGTGCCAGCAGCAAAGGAGCGGGGAACACCGGGGAGCTGTTTTTT. It encodes CASSKGAGNTGELFF.

Points on this clonotype: Since the CDR3 does not end with the conserved phenylalanine or tryptophan, this likely comes from a read error. No DNA is shown, since the ends of the CDR3 on it are uncertain; the CDR3 is the one TCRdb lists. The chain couples TRBV11-1 to TRBJ2-7; the D call TRBD2 from the table was never checked on the DNA. CDR1 is SGHAT, CDR2 FQDESV, per germline (reference sequence). Including both end residues, the CDR3 is 16 amino acids long. The chain's CDR3 is CASSLLAGWPAYEQYS.

Of note for this clonotype: One end of the junction fails to match germline, which may point to a read error. The gene calls are TRBV20-1 and TRBJ2-7, with D possibly being TRBD2 (6 bases). In germline, CDR1 is DFQATT, CDR2 SNEGSKA (reference sequence). There are 15 residues in the CDR3. CDR3 coding DNA: TGCAGCGCTAGCACATTCGGGAGTATGGCCGTCGAGCACTACTTC. Amino acids: CSASTFGSMAVEHYF.

Details on this clonotype: The final CDR3 position lacks the conserved phenylalanine or tryptophan, pointing to a likely read error. The chain combines TRBV10-2 with TRBJ2-3, with TRBD1 matching 7 bases. From germline, CDR1 is WSHSY and CDR2 SAAADI. After removal of 2 bases from V and 5 bases from J, the junction contained 7 bases not matched to a gene. The CDR3 length is 15 residues. CDR3 amino acids: CASSETGAGEDTQYL. The CDR3 DNA sequence: TGCGCCAGCAGTGAGACAGGGGCCGGGGAAGATACGCAGTATCTT.

A few counts support this clonotype. The V call is TRBV11-2, the J call TRBJ2-1; 10 bases map to TRBD2. The CDR3 spans 18 residues. With V trimmed by 1 base and J by 7 bases, 13 bases remained unmatched. The V gene's germline CDR1 is SGHAT and CDR2 FQNNGV. The CDR3 here is CASSLVFRASGSLNEQFF. The CDR3 DNA is TGTGCCAGCAGCTTAGTTTTTCGGGCTAGCGGGAGTTTAAATGAGCAGTTCTTC.